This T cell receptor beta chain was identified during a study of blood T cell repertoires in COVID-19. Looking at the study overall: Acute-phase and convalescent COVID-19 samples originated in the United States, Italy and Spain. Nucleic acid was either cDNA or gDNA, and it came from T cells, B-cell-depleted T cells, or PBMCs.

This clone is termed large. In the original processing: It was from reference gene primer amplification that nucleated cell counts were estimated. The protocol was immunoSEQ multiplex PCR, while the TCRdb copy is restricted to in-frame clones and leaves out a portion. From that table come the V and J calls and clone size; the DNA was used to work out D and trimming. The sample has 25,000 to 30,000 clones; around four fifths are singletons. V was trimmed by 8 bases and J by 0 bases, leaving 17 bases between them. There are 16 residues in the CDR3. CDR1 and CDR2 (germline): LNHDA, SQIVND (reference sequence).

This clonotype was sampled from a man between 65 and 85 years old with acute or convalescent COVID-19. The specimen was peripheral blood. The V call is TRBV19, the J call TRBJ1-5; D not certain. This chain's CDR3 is CASERDTAYSNQPQHF. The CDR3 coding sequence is TGTGCCAGTGAGAGGGATACAGCCTATAGCAATCAGCCCCAGCATTTT.